Listed here are 30 T cell receptor beta chains from one sample, sequenced in a study of OX40 agonist ivuxolimab in advanced cancers. Produced via immunoSEQ multiplex PCR; TCRdb's table is partial and in-frame only. The sample has about 50,000 clones, 80% seen once. The specimen comprised CD4+ or CD8+ T cells sorted from blood, sampled in a trial of the OX40 agonist ivuxolimab. These receptors were taken from an adult with an advanced solid tumor such as melanoma, head and neck, liver or kidney cancer.

The J gene is TRBJ2-1, the V gene TRBV6-5; D ambiguous. This CDR3 comprises 12 residues. CDR1 is MNHEY and CDR2 is SVGAGI in the germline V gene. Trimming shortened V by 5 bases and J by 4 bases, and 6 bases separated the two germline ends. In nucleotides, the CDR3 is TGTGCCAGCAGTAACCCTTACAATGAGCAGTTCTTC. The encoded protein is CASSNPYNEQFF.

The V call is TRBV7-9, the J call TRBJ2-5, with 9 bases identical to TRBD1. The V gene end was trimmed by 3 bases and the J gene end by 5 bases; junction bases not matched to a gene: 4. Germline V CDR1 and CDR2: SEHNR, FQNEAQ (reference sequence). The CDR3 has 14 amino acids. CDR3 protein: CASSLWTGAETQYF. Written as DNA, the CDR3 is TGTGCCAGCAGCTTGTGGACAGGGGCGGAGACCCAGTACTTC.

This chain joins TRBV4-1 and TRBJ2-1, with D perhaps TRBD2 (6 bases). Germline CDR1 is MGHRA and CDR2 is YSYEKL. This CDR3 is built from 18 residues. V shed 3 bases and J shed 0 bases, with 18 bases lying between them. This CDR3 is CASSHPSTAGSSYNEQFF. CDR3 bases: TGCGCCAGCAGCCATCCTTCGACCGCGGGGAGCTCCTACAATGAGCAGTTCTTC.

The CDR3 reads CASSPKTDTQYF. The CDR3 DNA reads TGTGCCAGCTCACCAAAAACAGATACGCAGTATTTT. The V gene is TRBV18, the J gene TRBJ2-3; D is undetermined. The CDR3 runs to 12 residues. The germline CDR1 and CDR2 sequences are KGHSH and LQKENI. Trimming pared 2 bases from V and 3 bases from J, leaving 3 bases between. Full variable domain (remainder filled in from reference TRBV18 and TRBJ2-3): NAGVMQNPRHLVRRRGQEARLRCSPMKGHSHVYWYRQLPEEGLKFMVYLQKENIIDESGMPKERFSAEFPKEGPSILRIQQVVRGDSAAYFCASSPKTDTQYFGPGTRLTVL.

This chain uses TRBV6-6 with TRBJ1-2; no definite D call. The CDR3 sequence is 13 residues long. Germline V gives CDR1 MNHNY, CDR2 SVGAGI (reference sequence). Deletions cut 4 bases from V and 8 bases from J, with 14 bases between. Here the CDR3 reads CASSFSGTGGYTF. The CDR3 DNA is TGTGCCAGCAGTTTCTCAGGCACGGGGGGCTACACCTTC.

This clone was seen a single time. The chain uses TRBV4-3 and TRBJ2-7; 8 nucleotides line up with TRBD1. Trimming removed 4 bases from V and 4 bases from J; junction bases left unmatched: 3. CDR3 length: 13 residues. The germline V gene encodes CDR1 LGHNA and CDR2 YSLEER. CDR3 loop: CASSRDRRYEQYF. In DNA form, the CDR3 reads TGCGCCAGCAGCCGGGACAGGAGGTACGAGCAGTACTTC.

This clone came up a few times. The V gene is TRBV6-6, the J gene TRBJ2-3; D unclear. The CDR3 has 12 residues. Germline CDR1 and CDR2: MNHNY and SVGAGI (reference sequence). Trimming stripped 6 bases from V and 2 bases from J, with 6 bases between. The CDR3 coding sequence is TGTGCCAGCAGGCAATACACAGATACGCAGTATTTT. This encodes CASRQYTDTQYF.

The chain has TRBV18 and TRBJ1-2; D is ambiguous. Between the trimmed V and J ends, which lost 0 bases and 4 bases, there was a span of 9 bases. The CDR3 is made up of 14 amino acids. The V gene's germline CDR1 is KGHSH and CDR2 LQKENI. CDR3 bases: TGTGCCAGCTCACCACCGGCAGCTTTCTATGGCTACACCTTC. Its protein is CASSPPAAFYGYTF.

The J gene is TRBJ2-3, the V gene TRBV18; the match to TRBD2 covers 9 bases. This CDR3 comprises 17 residues. The germline V gene encodes CDR1 KGHSH and CDR2 LQKENI. V lost 0 bases, J lost 2 bases, and 6 bases stayed unmatched. The CDR3: CASSPPGLAGPTDTQYF. The CDR3 region has the DNA TGTGCCAGCTCACCACCCGGCCTAGCGGGGCCCACAGATACGCAGTATTTT.

V and J are TRBV7-6 and TRBJ2-7; 7 nucleotides line up with TRBD1. Losses at the gene ends were 5 bases for V and 1 base for J; bases not matched to a gene: 8. The CDR3 contains 15 residues. CDR1 SGHVS and CDR2 FNYEAQ come from the germline V gene. For the CDR3, the DNA is TGTGCCAGCAGCCCTAGGGGGACAGCGTCCTACGAGCAGTACTTC. Its protein is CASSPRGTASYEQYF.

The chain uses TRBV5-1 and TRBJ2-1, with D perhaps matching TRBD1 or TRBD2 (6 bases each). This CDR3 has 16 amino acids. Germline V lookup: CDR1 SGHRS, CDR2 YFSETQ. V shed 1 base and J shed 0 bases, with 11 bases lying between them. Written as DNA, the CDR3 is TGCGCCAGCAGCTTGTGGGGGCGGGGCTCCTACAATGAGCAGTTCTTC. This translates into CASSLWGRGSYNEQFF.

This sequence joins TRBV6-6 and TRBJ2-7, with 9 bases lining up with TRBD1. The CDR3 covers 14 residues. V was clipped by 2 bases and J by 2 bases; unmatched bases: 1. Germline CDR1 reads MNHNY; CDR2 reads SVGAGI (reference sequence). The CDR3 is CASSYGDRAYEQYF. The DNA of the CDR3 is TGTGCCAGCAGTTACGGGGACAGGGCCTACGAGCAGTACTTC.

This chain uses TRBV18 with TRBJ2-1; 7 bases line up with TRBD1. Germline V lookup: CDR1 KGHSH, CDR2 LQKENI. This CDR3 is built from 15 residues. J was trimmed by 4 bases and V by 2 bases; bases with no gene match: 5. The CDR3 region has the DNA TGTGCCAGCTCACCAGCCGGGACAGCATACAATGAGCAGTTCTTC. As protein: CASSPAGTAYNEQFF. The whole variable domain, filled in from reference TRBV18 and TRBJ2-1, reads NAGVMQNPRHLVRRRGQEARLRCSPMKGHSHVYWYRQLPEEGLKFMVYLQKENIIDESGMPKERFSAEFPKEGPSILRIQQVVRGDSAAYFCASSPAGTAYNEQFFGPGTRLTVL.

A remark on this clone: Other DNA sequences in this sample translate to the same CDR3. The chain joins TRBV2 to TRBJ2-5; D unclear. This CDR3 contains 11 residues. The germline V gene has CDR1 SNHLY and CDR2 FYNNEI. V lost 4 bases, J lost 2 bases, and 2 bases lay in between. This CDR3 is CASSGQETQYF. The CDR3 nucleotides read TGTGCCAGCAGTGGGCAAGAGACCCAGTACTTC. Full variable domain (missing parts from reference TRBV2 and TRBJ2-5): EPEVTQTPSHQVTQMGQEVILRCVPISNHLYFYWYRQILGQKVEFLVSFYNNEISEKSEIFDDQFSVERPDGSNFTLKIRSTKLEDSAMYFCASSGQETQYFGPGTRLLVL.

This clone was found a few times. CDR3 bases: TGTGCCAGCAGTTCAGACAGGGGGAGGTACAATGAGCAGTTCTTC. Protein product: CASSSDRGRYNEQFF. The chain joins TRBV11-2 to TRBJ2-1; 9 bases are shared with TRBD1. The germline V gene encodes CDR1 SGHAT and CDR2 FQNNGV. V dropped 6 bases and J dropped 4; count of bases not matched to a gene: 7. The CDR3 is 15 amino acids.

The V call is TRBV19, the J call TRBJ2-1; 7 bases align to TRBD2. The CDR3 contains 16 residues. Germline CDR1 and CDR2: LNHDA and SQIVND (reference sequence). V shed 1 base and J 4 bases; nucleotides not matched to a gene: 7. The CDR3 here is CASSIGHGGTYNEQFF. CDR3 sequence (DNA): TGTGCCAGTAGTATAGGGCACGGGGGGACGTACAATGAGCAGTTCTTC. Variable domain in full (rest from reference TRBV19 and TRBJ2-1): DGGITQSPKYLFRKEGQNVTLSCEQNLNHDAMYWYRQDPGQGLRLIYYSQIVNDFQKGDIAEGYSVSREKKESFPLTVTSAQKNPTAFYLCASSIGHGGTYNEQFFGPGTRLTVL.

The chain combines TRBV30 with TRBJ2-3; no clear D gene. Germline V gene data show CDR1 as GTSNPN and CDR2 as SVGIG (reference sequence). Trimming removed 2 bases from V and 5 bases from J, with 8 bases in between. The CDR3 has 12 residues. CDR3 sequence (DNA): TGTGCCTGGAGTACTGGAAGAGATACGCAGTATTTT. Amino acids: CAWSTGRDTQYF.

This clone was detected a few times. Written as DNA, the CDR3 is TGTGCCAGCAGTTTATATCAGCGGGAAGGTAATGAGCAGTTCTTC. It codes for CASSLYQREGNEQFF. The chain recombines TRBV27 with TRBJ2-1; 7 positions match TRBD2. The CDR3 sequence is 15 residues long. Germline CDR1 and CDR2: MNHEY and SMNVEV (reference sequence). The trim removed 1 base at V and 7 bases at J, leaving 7 bases unmatched.

The V and J genes are TRBV19 and TRBJ2-7; D assignment may be TRBD1 or TRBD2 (6 bases each). The germline V gene has CDR1 LNHDA and CDR2 SQIVND (reference sequence). Between the trimmed V and J ends, which lost 9 bases and 3 bases, there was a span of 15 bases. This CDR3 has 13 amino acids. The CDR3 DNA reads TGTGCCAGCCACAGGGCCGGGAGCTACGAGCAGTACTTC. It specifies CASHRAGSYEQYF.

The V and J genes are TRBV5-6 and TRBJ2-2, with TRBD1 matching 12 bases. CDR3 length: 15 residues. Looked up from germline, CDR1 is SGHDT and CDR2 is YYEEEE. The V and J ends lost 3 bases and 6 bases, in that order; junction bases with no gene match: 3. In DNA form, the CDR3 reads TGTGCCAGCAGCTCCCGGGACAGGGGGCCCGGGGAGCTGTTTTTT. This sequence encodes CASSSRDRGPGELFF.

The chain recombines TRBV13 with TRBJ1-1, with D possibly matching TRBD1 (6 bases). The CDR3 runs to 13 residues. Trimming shortened V by 5 bases and J by 8 bases, and 15 bases separated the two germline ends. CDR1 and CDR2 (germline): PRHDT, FYEKMQ (reference sequence). For the CDR3, the DNA is TGTGCCAGCAGCCCTCGACAGGACCCCGAAGCTTTCTTT. As protein: CASSPRQDPEAFF. Looking up the rest from reference TRBV13 and TRBJ1-1 gives the full variable domain: AAGVIQSPRHLIKEKRETATLKCYPIPRHDTVYWYQQGPGQDPQFLISFYEKMQSDKGSIPDRFSAQQFSDYHSELNMSSLELGDSALYFCASSPRQDPEAFFGQGTRLTVV.

The chain employs TRBV5-1 and TRBJ2-1; 9 bases line up with TRBD2. The germline V gene encodes CDR1 SGHRS and CDR2 YFSETQ. The V gene end was trimmed by 1 base and the J gene end by 5 bases; junction bases not matched to a gene: 4. The length of the CDR3 is 15 residues. CDR3 nucleotide sequence: TGCGCCAGCAGCTTGCTTAGCGGGAGAGACAATGAGCAGTTCTTC. Its protein is CASSLLSGRDNEQFF.

The V and J genes are TRBV13 and TRBJ2-7, with D hard to call. Germline CDR1 reads PRHDT; CDR2 reads FYEKMQ (reference sequence). V lost 6 bases and J 1 base, leaving 13 bases between the germline ends. This CDR3 spans 14 amino acids. CDR3 sequence: CASSLSSMSYEQYF. CDR3 nucleotides: TGTGCCAGCAGTTTATCCTCAATGTCCTACGAGCAGTACTTC.

The CDR3 sequence is CASSLLRGRGSSYEQYF. In DNA, the CDR3 is TGTGCCAGCAGCTTATTGAGAGGACGGGGGAGCTCCTACGAGCAGTACTTC. The chain is built from TRBV13 and TRBJ2-7; weak D call: TRBD2 (6 bases). Trimming pared 2 bases from V and 0 bases from J, leaving 17 bases between. Germline V gene sequence: CDR1 PRHDT, CDR2 FYEKMQ (reference sequence). CDR3 length equals 17 residues.

J is TRBJ2-7 and V is TRBV7-6; D ambiguous. The CDR3 sequence is 13 residues long. Trimming removed 5 bases from V and 2 bases from J, with 10 bases in between. Germline V gives CDR1 SGHVS, CDR2 FNYEAQ. Here the CDR3 reads CASSQITTYEQYF. The CDR3 DNA reads as TGTGCCAGCAGCCAGATAACCACCTACGAGCAGTACTTC.

The J gene is TRBJ2-1, the V gene TRBV7-3; 7 nucleotides line up with TRBD1. Germline V lookup: CDR1 SGHTA, CDR2 FQGTGA. The CDR3 consists of 13 residues. After removal of 4 bases from V and 6 bases from J, the junction contained 3 bases not matched to a gene. Here the CDR3 reads CASSWDRGNEQFF. The CDR3 region has the DNA TGTGCCAGCAGCTGGGACAGAGGCAATGAGCAGTTCTTC.

The chain carries TRBV28 and TRBJ1-4; D is uncertain. V gave up 5 bases and J gave up 4 bases, with 2 bases separating them. This CDR3 comprises 11 residues. Germline CDR1 MDHEN, CDR2 SYDVKM. The CDR3 bases are TGTGCCAGCAGTCGTAATGAAAAACTGTTTTTT. This gives the protein CASSRNEKLFF. Full variable domain (rest looked up from reference TRBV28 and TRBJ1-4): DVKVTQSSRYLVKRTGEKVFLECVQDMDHENMFWYRQDPGLGLRLIYFSYDVKMKEKGDIPEGYSVSREKKERFSLILESASTNQTSMYLCASSRNEKLFFGSGTQLSVL.

The gene calls are TRBV14 and TRBJ1-3; the match to TRBD1 covers 8 bases. The V and J ends lost 0 bases and 8 bases, in that order; junction bases with no gene match: 6. The CDR3 spans 15 residues. Germline V gene lookup returns CDR1 SGHDN and CDR2 FVKESK. CDR3 sequence: CASSQDRNRGDTIYF. CDR3 bases: TGTGCCAGCAGCCAAGATCGTAACAGGGGGGACACCATATATTTT.

The chain uses TRBV15 and TRBJ1-3; D is undetermined. The V gene lost 1 base and the J gene lost 1 base, with 5 bases spanning the gap. CDR3 length: 14 amino acids. Germline-derived CDR1 and CDR2 are LNHNV and YYDKDF (reference sequence). CDR3 nucleotide sequence: TGTGCCACCAGCAGAGCTCCGTCTGGAAACACCATATATTTT. As protein: CATSRAPSGNTIYF.

The chain is built from TRBV4-1 and TRBJ1-1, with TRBD1 identical over 9 bases. After removal of 2 bases from V and 2 bases from J, the junction contained 9 bases not matched to a gene. Germline V gene sequence: CDR1 MGHRA, CDR2 YSYEKL. This CDR3 spans 17 amino acids. For the CDR3, the DNA is TGCGCCAGCAGCCAACTGAACAGGGGGCGCAAAAACACTGAAGCTTTCTTT. Its protein product is CASSQLNRGRKNTEAFF.